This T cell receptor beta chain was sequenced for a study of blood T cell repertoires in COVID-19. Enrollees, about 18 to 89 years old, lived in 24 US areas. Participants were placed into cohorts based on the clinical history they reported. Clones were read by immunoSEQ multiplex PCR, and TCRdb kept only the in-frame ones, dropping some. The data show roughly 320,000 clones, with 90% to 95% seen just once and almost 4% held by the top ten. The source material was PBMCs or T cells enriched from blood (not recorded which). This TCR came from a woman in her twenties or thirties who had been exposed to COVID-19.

The chain's CDR3 is CASSPGTGFYEQYF. CDR3 sequence (DNA): TGTGCCAGCTCACCCGGGACAGGGTTCTACGAGCAGTACTTC. This rearrangement joins TRBV18 to TRBJ2-7, with 9 bases lining up with TRBD1. V gave up 3 bases and J gave up 3 bases; unmatched junction bases: 3. This CDR3 is 14 amino acids long. Looked up from germline, CDR1 is KGHSH and CDR2 is LQKENI.